This record covers a single T cell receptor beta chain. The target antigen is unknown. The sample comes from a study of cytomegalovirus exposure and HLA in healthy donors. The PCR employed 60 Vbeta primers together with 13 Jbeta primers. Assay used: immunoSEQ multiplex PCR; TCRdb lists only in-frame clones, some missing. The data contain under 250,000 clones, approximately 88% of them singletons. General study points: One later analysis reportedly identified an Asian-associated ancestry cluster that showed fewer N-insertions than the approximately 670-donor mean.

Germline V gene sequence: CDR1 SGHVS, CDR2 FQNEAQ. V was shortened by 2 bases and J by 7 bases, with 17 bases between the two germline ends. The CDR3 is 15 residues long. While unrecorded immune exposures were likely, the donors were nominally healthy when sampled. Material for sequencing was PBMCs. The chain joins TRBV7-8 to TRBJ1-1; maybe TRBD1 (6 bases). This TCR was recovered from a boy aged 2 to 10 in good health and CMV-seronegative. The CDR3 nucleotides read TGTGCCAGCAGCTTAATCAGTCGGGGGGCGAGTGAAGCTTTCTTT. Encoded protein: CASSLISRGASEAFF.